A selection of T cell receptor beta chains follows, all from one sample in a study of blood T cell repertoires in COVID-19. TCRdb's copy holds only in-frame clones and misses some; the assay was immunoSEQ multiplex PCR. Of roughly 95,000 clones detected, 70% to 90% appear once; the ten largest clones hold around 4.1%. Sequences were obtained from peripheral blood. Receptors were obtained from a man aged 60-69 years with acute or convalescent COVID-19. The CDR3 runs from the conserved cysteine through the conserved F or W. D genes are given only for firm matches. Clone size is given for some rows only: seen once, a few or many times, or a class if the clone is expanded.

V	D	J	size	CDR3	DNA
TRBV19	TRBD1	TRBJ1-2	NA	CASSRQGFGGYTF	TGTGCCAGTAGTAGACAGGGGTTTGGTGGCTACACCTTC
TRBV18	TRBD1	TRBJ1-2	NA	CASSPTTGQGGYGYTF	TGTGCCAGCTCACCGACAACGGGACAGGGAGGCTATGGCTACACCTTC
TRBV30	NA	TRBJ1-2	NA	CAWSPQVLYTF	TGTGCCTGGAGTCCCCAGGTCCTCTACACCTTC
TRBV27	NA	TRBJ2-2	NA	CASSLTGGGTGELFF	TGTGCCAGCAGTTTAACAGGGGGGGGCACCGGGGAGCTGTTTTTT
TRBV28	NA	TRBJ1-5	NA	CASSLEMAGQPQHF	TGTGCCAGCAGTTTGGAAATGGCGGGGCAGCCCCAGCATTTT
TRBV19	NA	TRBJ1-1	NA	CASSIPQELNTEAFF	TGTGCCAGTAGTATACCACAGGAATTGAACACTGAAGCTTTCTTT
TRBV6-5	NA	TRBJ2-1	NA	CASRRANEQFF	TGTGCCAGCAGAAGAGCCAATGAGCAGTTCTTC
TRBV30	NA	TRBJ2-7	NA	CARSSGNIEGGQYF	TGTGCCCGGAGCTCGGGGAATATAGAAGGCGGGCAGTACTTC
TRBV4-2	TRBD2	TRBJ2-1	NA	CASSQSTSGAYNEQFF	TGTGCCAGCAGCCAATCAACTAGCGGGGCTTACAATGAGCAGTTCTTC
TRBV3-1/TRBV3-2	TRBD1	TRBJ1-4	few	CASSSRQGEGKKLFF	TGTGCCAGCAGCTCCCGACAGGGAGAAGGGAAAAAACTGTTTTTT
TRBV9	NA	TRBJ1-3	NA	CASRGGDTIYF	TGTGCCAGCAGAGGAGGAGACACCATATATTTT
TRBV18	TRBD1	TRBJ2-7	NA	CASSGTGIGYEQYF	TGTGCCAGCTCTGGGACAGGGATTGGGTACGAGCAGTACTTC
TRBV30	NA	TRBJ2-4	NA	CAGGGLAKNIQYF	TGTGCCGGGGGGGGGCTAGCCAAAAACATTCAGTACTTC
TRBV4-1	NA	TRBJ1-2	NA	CASSQLADWDGYTF	TGCGCCAGCAGCCAACTCGCGGACTGGGATGGCTACACCTTC
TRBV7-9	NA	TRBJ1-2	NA	CASSLAGANRNYGYTF	TGTGCCAGCAGCTTAGCAGGGGCCAACCGTAACTATGGCTACACCTTC
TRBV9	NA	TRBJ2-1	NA	CASSLGSSAINEQFF	TGTGCCAGCAGCCTCGGGTCCTCCGCTATTAATGAGCAGTTCTTC
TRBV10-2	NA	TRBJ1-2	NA	CASRGPLGGGYTF	TGCGCCAGCAGGGGACCCCTCGGGGGAGGCTACACCTTC
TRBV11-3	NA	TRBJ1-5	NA	CASSLGAEGQPQHF	TGTGCCAGCAGCTTAGGGGCTGAGGGTCAGCCCCAGCATTTT
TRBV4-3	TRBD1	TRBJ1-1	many	CASSHQQWTGRAFF	TGCGCCAGCAGCCACCAACAGTGGACAGGGAGAGCTTTCTTT
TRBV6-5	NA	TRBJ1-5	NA	CASSLGTGQPQHF	NA
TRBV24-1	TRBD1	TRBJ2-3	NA	CATSDPGQGTDTQYF	TGTGCCACCAGTGACCCGGGACAGGGTACAGATACGCAGTATTTT
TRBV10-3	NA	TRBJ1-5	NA	CAIRTGNQPQHF	TGTGCCATCAGAACAGGCAATCAGCCCCAGCATTTT
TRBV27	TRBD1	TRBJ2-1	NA	CASSPTGGEGYNEQFF	TGTGCCAGCAGTCCGACAGGGGGAGAAGGGTACAATGAGCAGTTCTTC
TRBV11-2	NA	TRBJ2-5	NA	CASSQSWQSQETQYF	TGTGCCAGCAGCCAAAGTTGGCAGTCCCAAGAGACCCAGTACTTC
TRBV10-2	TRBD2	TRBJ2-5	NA	CASRTSGVETQYF	TGCGCCAGCAGGACTAGCGGCGTGGAGACCCAGTACTTC
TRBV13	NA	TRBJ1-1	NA	CATRGRVNTEAFF	TGTGCCACCCGAGGGCGCGTGAACACTGAAGCTTTCTTT
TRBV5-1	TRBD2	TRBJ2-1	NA	CASSLAGGGVFNEQFF	TGCGCCAGCAGCTTGGCGGGCGGGGGGGTGTTTAATGAGCAGTTCTTC
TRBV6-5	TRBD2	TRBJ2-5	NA	CASTTSWETQYF	TGTGCCAGCACGACTAGCTGGGAGACCCAGTACTTC
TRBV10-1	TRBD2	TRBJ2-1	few	CATQDSGGAGQFF	TGCGCCACCCAGGATAGCGGGGGGGCCGGGCAGTTCTTC
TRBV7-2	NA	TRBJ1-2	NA	CASSLNSGQTGYTF	TGTGCCAGCAGCTTAAATTCGGGACAAACTGGCTACACCTTC
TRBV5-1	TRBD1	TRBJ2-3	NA	CASSLALQGADTQYF	TGCGCCAGCAGCTTGGCCCTACAGGGGGCAGATACGCAGTATTTT
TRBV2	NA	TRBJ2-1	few	CASSQEQTSYNEQFF	TGTGCCAGCAGTCAAGAACAGACCTCCTACAATGAGCAGTTCTTC
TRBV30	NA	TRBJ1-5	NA	CAWSVVLRDQPQHF	TGTGCCTGGAGTGTAGTGTTACGGGATCAGCCCCAGCATTTT
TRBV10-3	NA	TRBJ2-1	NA	CAISESLENEQFF	TGTGCCATCAGTGAGTCGCTAGAGAATGAGCAGTTCTTC
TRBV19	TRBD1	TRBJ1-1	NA	CASSIERTGNEAFF	TGTGCCAGTAGTATAGAAAGGACAGGTAATGAAGCTTTCTTT
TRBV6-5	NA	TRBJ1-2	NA	CASRRNTDGSYGYTF	TGTGCCAGCAGGAGGAACACCGACGGATCCTATGGCTACACCTTC
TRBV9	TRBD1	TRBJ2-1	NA	CASSVEGQTTYNEQFF	TGTGCCAGCAGCGTAGAGGGACAGACCACCTACAATGAGCAGTTCTTC
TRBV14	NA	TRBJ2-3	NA	CASSLDSRYVADTQYF	TGTGCCAGCAGCCTCGATTCGAGGTACGTCGCAGATACGCAGTATTTT
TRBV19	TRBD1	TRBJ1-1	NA	CASRSGWTGLEAFF	TGTGCCAGTAGATCTGGGTGGACAGGGCTCGAAGCTTTCTTT
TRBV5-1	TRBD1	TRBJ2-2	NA	CASSANRGPTTGELFF	TGCGCCAGCAGCGCTAACAGGGGGCCGACCACCGGGGAGCTGTTTTTT
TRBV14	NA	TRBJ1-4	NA	CASSQDAGLTNEKLFF	TGTGCCAGCAGCCAAGATGCAGGACTGACTAATGAAAAACTGTTTTTT
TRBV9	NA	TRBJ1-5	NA	CASSVRSECNQPQHF	TGTGCCAGCAGCGTGAGGTCGGAGTGCAATCAGCCCCAGCATTTT
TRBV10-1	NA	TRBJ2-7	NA	CASSEGGFSYEQYF	TGCGCCAGCAGTGAGGGAGGGTTCAGTTACGAGCAGTACTTC
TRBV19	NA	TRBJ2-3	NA	CASSIGVAAPSTDTQYF	TGTGCCAGTAGTATTGGCGTAGCGGCTCCTAGCACAGATACGCAGTATTTT
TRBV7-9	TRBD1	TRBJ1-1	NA	CASSSGTGVNTEAFF	TGTGCCAGCAGCAGCGGGACAGGAGTTAACACTGAAGCTTTCTTT